This T cell receptor (beta chain) stems from a study of blood T cells in healthy people across ages (dated by TCRdb to the mid-2010s). For the study in its entirety: Template switching captured roughly one uniquely barcoded TCR beta cDNA molecule per two T cells in model experiments. To track age-related changes in TCR beta repertoire diversity, the study relied on deep sequencing normalized with unique cDNA molecular identifiers. To avoid experimental bias, donors of different ages were randomly spread across the sequencing lanes. The study analyzed two additional independent replicas of 1 million unique cDNA reads from the same blood draw for two donors, one aged 18 to 30 and one aged 80 or older. The donors were divided into four age groups: young (average around 17 years), middle-aged (under 40), aged (roughly 66) and long-lived (more than 75). Overall study results and their limits: There was a strong correlation between observed TCR beta diversity and the percentage of naive T cells measured by flow cytometry. Compared with the aged group, more naive CD4+ T cells, fewer expanded clones and increased TCR diversity were shown by the long-lived group, suggesting age selection. Total diversity estimates from one million sequenced T cells were considered lower bounds and underestimates. Because donor CMV infection status was unknown, age-related changes in expanded clonotypes were potentially confounded. Since profiling was done on bulk unsorted PBMCs, naive and antigen-experienced compartments could not be conclusively compared. Observed TCR beta diversity per million T cells fell roughly linearly with age, and a significant reduction was already apparent by age approximately 40.

There are 16 amino acids in the CDR3, from cysteine to phenylalanine inclusive. Of all the DNA, just the CDR3 is kept, 48 bases in frame from base 1. V is trimmed back by 3 bases and J by 10 bases, and the junction contains 18 bases that no gene match accounts for. The CDR1 and CDR2 encoded by the germline V gene are SQVTM and ANQGSEA. This clonotype was recorded a few times. Its specific antigen is unknown. No much larger clone exists at a distance of one base, and base qualities are not known. The donors were roughly 40 Caucasian individuals from Russia, aged 6 to 90 years, who were systemically healthy. Each donor gave around 9 milliliters of peripheral blood, collected into EDTA-treated Vacutainer tubes. PBMCs were isolated by Ficoll-Paque density-gradient centrifugation, with at least 6 million obtained per sample. Trizol reagent was used to extract total RNA from the PBMCs, yielding at least 5 micrograms per sample. Naive CD45RAhigh/CD27high T cell percentages were measured by flow cytometry on a PBMC aliquot from every donor.

Libraries came from 5' RACE. The sequencer was an Illumina HiSeq 2500. A second PCR of roughly 6 to 11 cycles was run with a J-beta primer mix and a sample-barcoded 5' primer. A unique molecular identifier was introduced onto each TCR beta cDNA molecule by a template-switch 5' adaptor carrying 12 random nucleotides. At least 3 million CDR3-containing paired-end reads were obtained from each sample. All of the RNA was converted into first-strand cDNA using the Mint cDNA synthesis kit, with a TRBC-specific oligonucleotide serving as the primer. Following uracil-DNA glycosylase treatment, all cDNA underwent a first 18-cycle PCR with the universal primers M1SS and BC2_uni_R. As for the original processing: Normalization of each sample was performed by random selection of 1 million high-quality reads, each carrying a distinct molecular identifier. Instead of being binned into consensus sequences, reads with shared molecular identifiers were discarded. MiTCR, set to a Q25 quality threshold and the strictest error-elimination algorithm, was used for CDR3 identification, clonotype clustering and error correction. Lower-bound total TCR beta diversity was estimated with a nonparametric unseen species model using Euler transformation. TCRdb cleaned the public reads at Q25 with fastp, built clones with MiXCR and kept in-frame beta chains. Here each entry gathers all rows of one CDR3 protein and keeps the most common genes and DNA. The V and J calls reflect TCRdb's pipeline rather than the authors' work. The sample table contains about 900,000 distinct CDR3 sequences; only one count was recorded for roughly 60% of them. Of the sample, 28% falls within the top ten clones.

Sequencing was performed on blood. This clonotype was sampled from a man aged 30 to 39 in good health. The V and J genes are TRBV29-1 and TRBJ2-1, with 7 middle bases fitting TRBD2. The CDR3 is CSVEGELREGREEQFF. The DNA sequence is as follows: TGCAGCGTTGAGGGAGAACTGAGGGAGGGGCGGGAAGAGCAGTTCTTC.